The clone carrying this T cell receptor beta chain has only a few counts. Its specificity is not known. The data derive from a study of blood T cells in healthy people across ages. The CDR3 has 14 residues. The V and J ends lost 5 bases and 1 base respectively, with 14 bases between them. CDR1 DFQATT and CDR2 SNEGSKA come from the germline V gene (reference sequence). The study, taken as a whole, reports: It was the long-lived donors that had more naive CD4+ cells and higher diversity than aged donors.

Alongside a J-beta primer mix, a sample-barcoded 5' primer served in a second PCR lasting about 7 to 11 cycles. TCRdb reprocessed the 5' RACE reads with MiXCR, giving one entry per CDR3 protein. The table includes roughly 800,000 distinct CDR3 sequences, 58% detected once. This sequence joins TRBV20-1 and TRBJ1-1; the D gene is possibly TRBD1 (5 bases). This receptor was identified in a man aged 25-40 years in good health. Sequencing input: blood. DNA of the CDR3: TGCAGTGCTCACACGGGGGGGAGGAACACTGAAGCTTTCTTT. Amino acids: CSAHTGGRNTEAFF.